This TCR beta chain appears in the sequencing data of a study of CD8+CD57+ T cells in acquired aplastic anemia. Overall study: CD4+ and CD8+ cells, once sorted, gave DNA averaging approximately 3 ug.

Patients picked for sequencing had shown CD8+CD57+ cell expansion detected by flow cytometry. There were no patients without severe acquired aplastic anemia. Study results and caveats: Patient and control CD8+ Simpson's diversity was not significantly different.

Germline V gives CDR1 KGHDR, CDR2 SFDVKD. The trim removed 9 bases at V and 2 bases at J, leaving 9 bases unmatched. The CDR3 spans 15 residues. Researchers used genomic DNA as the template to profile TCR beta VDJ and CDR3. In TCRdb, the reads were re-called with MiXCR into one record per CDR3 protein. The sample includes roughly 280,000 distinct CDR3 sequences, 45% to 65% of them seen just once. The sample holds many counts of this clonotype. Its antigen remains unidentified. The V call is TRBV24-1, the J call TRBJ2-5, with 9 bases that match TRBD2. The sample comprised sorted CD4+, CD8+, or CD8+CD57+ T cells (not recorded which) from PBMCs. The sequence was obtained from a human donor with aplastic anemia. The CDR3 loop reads CATGGLAGPQETQYF. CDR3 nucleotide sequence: TGTGCCACCGGGGGCCTAGCGGGGCCACAAGAGACCCAGTACTTC.